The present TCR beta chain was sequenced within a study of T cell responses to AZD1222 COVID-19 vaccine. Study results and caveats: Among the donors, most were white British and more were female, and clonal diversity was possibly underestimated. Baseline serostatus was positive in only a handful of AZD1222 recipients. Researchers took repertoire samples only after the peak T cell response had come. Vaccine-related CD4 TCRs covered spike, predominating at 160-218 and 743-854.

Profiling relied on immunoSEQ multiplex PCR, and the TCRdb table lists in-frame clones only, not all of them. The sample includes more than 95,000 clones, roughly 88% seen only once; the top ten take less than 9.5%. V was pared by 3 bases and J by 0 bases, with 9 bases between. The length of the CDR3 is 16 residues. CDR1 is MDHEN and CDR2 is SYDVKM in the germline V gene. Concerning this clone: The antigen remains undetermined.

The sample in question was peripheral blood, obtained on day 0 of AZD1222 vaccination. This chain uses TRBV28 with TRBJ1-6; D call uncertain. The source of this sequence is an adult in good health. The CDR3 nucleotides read TGTGCCAGCAGTTTTGTCTGGAGCTCCTATAATTCACCCCTCCACTTT. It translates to CASSFVWSSYNSPLHF.